The 25 T cell receptor beta chains given below trace back to one sample, sequenced in a study of T cell changes during pregnancy in multiple sclerosis. This table comes from immunoSEQ multiplex PCR, and its TCRdb copy is limited to in-frame clones, with some not included. The sample records about 54,000 clones, around 90% being singletons. The input for sequencing was peripheral blood, taken after pregnancy. The origin of the receptors is a female donor in good health, enrolled as a control in a pregnancy study.

The J gene is TRBJ1-3, the V gene TRBV27, with 7 bases matching TRBD1. This CDR3 has 15 residues. J lost 5 bases, V lost 5 bases, and 9 bases had no gene match. Per germline, CDR1 MNHEY and CDR2 SMNVEV (reference sequence). The CDR3 DNA sequence: TGTGCCAGCAGTACCTCGACAGGGAACAGAAACACCATATATTTT. Its protein is CASSTSTGNRNTIYF.

This clone was counted a single time. The chain combines TRBV5-6 with TRBJ1-2, with 9 bases lining up with TRBD1. The CDR3 spans 16 residues. V was clipped by 2 bases and J by 5 bases; unmatched bases: 10. The germline V gene has CDR1 SGHDT and CDR2 YYEEEE. CDR3 region: CASSFVRTGEWYGYTF. CDR3 sequence (DNA): TGTGCCAGCAGCTTCGTCCGGACAGGGGAGTGGTATGGCTACACCTTC.

This chain joins TRBV5-1 and TRBJ1-1, with TRBD1 as a possible D gene (6 bases). The germline V gene encodes CDR1 SGHRS and CDR2 YFSETQ. CDR3 size: 13 residues. Trimming cost V 0 bases and J 4 bases, with 7 bases left between them. CDR3 in amino acids: CASSLVQGTEAFF. For the CDR3, the DNA is TGCGCCAGCAGCTTGGTACAGGGCACTGAAGCTTTCTTT.

The V and J genes are TRBV5-6 and TRBJ2-5; maybe TRBD2 (7 bases). The CDR3 extends over 16 amino acids. Trimming cost V 0 bases and J 5 bases, with 17 bases left between them. The germline V gene has CDR1 SGHDT and CDR2 YYEEEE. This chain's CDR3 is CASSLEGFKGGETQYF. The CDR3 DNA is TGTGCCAGCAGCTTGGAGGGATTCAAGGGGGGGGAGACCCAGTACTTC.

The CDR3 nucleotides are TGTGCCAGCAGCTCTTTAGCCAAAAACATTCAGTACTTC. It translates to CASSSLAKNIQYF. The chain has TRBV7-9 and TRBJ2-4; unclear D gene. CDR3 size: 13 residues. V lost 4 bases and J lost 0, with 4 bases in between. Per germline, CDR1 SEHNR and CDR2 FQNEAQ (reference sequence).

This chain uses TRBV5-1 with TRBJ2-5; 8 bases match TRBD2. Germline V gives CDR1 SGHRS, CDR2 YFSETQ. V lost 4 bases, J lost 2 bases, and 4 bases stayed unmatched. This CDR3 has 14 residues. The CDR3 is CASSKTGGQETQYF. In DNA, the CDR3 is TGCGCCAGCAGCAAAACGGGGGGGCAAGAGACCCAGTACTTC.

This chain uses TRBV7-9 with TRBJ1-1, with 8 bases that match TRBD1. V shed 4 bases, J shed 6 bases, and the junction held 1 base outside the gene matches. Germline assignment: CDR1 SEHNR and CDR2 FQNEAQ (reference sequence). The CDR3 totals 12 residues. CDR3: CASSSQGAEAFF. Written as DNA, the CDR3 is TGTGCCAGCAGCTCACAGGGGGCTGAAGCTTTCTTT.

This chain uses TRBV7-2 with TRBJ1-1; 7 bases agree with TRBD1. Trimming removed 3 bases from V and 6 bases from J; junction bases left unmatched: 16. The CDR3 contains 17 residues. Germline assignment: CDR1 SGHTA and CDR2 FQGNSA. CDR3 in DNA: TGTGCCAGCAGCTTTACAGGGGTGAGGTACGGTGGCTCTGAAGCTTTCTTT. Its translation is CASSFTGVRYGGSEAFF.

The chain recombines TRBV6-4 with TRBJ2-7, with 8 bases that match TRBD1. This CDR3 comprises 14 residues. Germline V lookup: CDR1 MRHNA, CDR2 SNTAGT. V lost 6 bases and J lost 3; bases outside the gene matches: 7. CDR3 bases: TGTGCCAGCAGCCCGACAGGGGAAAGCTACGAGCAGTACTTC. It codes for CASSPTGESYEQYF.

The rearrangement uses TRBV5-6 and TRBJ1-5; tentative D call: TRBD1 (6 bases). Trimming removed 2 bases at V and 5 bases at J, with 11 bases between. Germline CDR1 reads SGHDT; CDR2 reads YYEEEE. This CDR3 is 14 amino acids long. CDR3 DNA sequence: TGTGCCAGCAGCTTTAGGACAGCCGATCAGCCCCAGCATTTT. Translation: CASSFRTADQPQHF.

The chain carries TRBV29-1 and TRBJ2-5, with a possible D match to TRBD1 (6 bases). V was trimmed by 6 bases and J by 4 bases, leaving 12 bases between them. Germline CDR1 is SQVTM and CDR2 is ANQGSEA. The CDR3 sequence is 12 residues long. The DNA of the CDR3 is TGCAGCGTCAGAGGGGGTGGAGAGACCCAGTACTTC. Residues: CSVRGGGETQYF.

CDR3 sequence (DNA): TGTGCCAGCAGCGTGACACCTTATAGCAATCAGCCCCAGCATTTT. Encoded protein: CASSVTPYSNQPQHF. This chain connects TRBV9 to TRBJ1-5; the D is unclear. In germline, CDR1 is SGDLS, CDR2 YYNGEE. The CDR3 has 15 residues. V was trimmed by 2 bases and J by 0 bases, leaving 9 bases between them. The full variable domain, in which reference TRBV9 and TRBJ1-5 provide the parts outside the CDR3, is DSGVTQTPKHLITATGQRVTLRCSPRSGDLSVYWYQQSLDQGLQFLIQYYNGEERAKGNILERFSAQQFPDLHSELNLSSLELGDSALYFCASSVTPYSNQPQHFGDGTRLSIL.

This rearrangement joins TRBV11-2 to TRBJ2-1; 8 bases match TRBD2. Germline trimming cut 5 bases from V and 5 bases from J; bases unmatched to any gene: 14. The CDR3 extends over 17 amino acids. The germline gives CDR1 SGHAT, CDR2 FQNNGV. This chain's CDR3 is CASSHLGGAYSNNEQFF. DNA for the CDR3: TGTGCCAGCAGCCACCTCGGGGGGGCCTATTCCAACAATGAGCAGTTCTTC.

The chain is built from TRBV18 and TRBJ1-1, with 11 nucleotides matching TRBD1. V was clipped by 2 bases and J by 5 bases; unmatched bases: 13. Germline values: CDR1 KGHSH, CDR2 LQKENI. This CDR3 spans 18 amino acids. CDR3 in amino acids: CASSPNSDRGRRGTEAFF. The CDR3 DNA follows: TGTGCCAGCTCACCAAACTCGGACAGGGGGCGAAGGGGAACTGAAGCTTTCTTT.

V usage is TRBV7-2 and J usage is TRBJ2-1; D may be TRBD2 (6 bases). The germline V gene encodes CDR1 SGHTA and CDR2 FQGNSA. This CDR3 has 15 residues. V dropped 2 bases and J dropped 6 bases, with 14 bases sitting between them. CDR3 sequence reads: CASSLTGLGGNEQFF. In DNA form, the CDR3 reads TGTGCCAGCAGCTTAACCGGACTCGGGGGCAATGAGCAGTTCTTC. Combining the CDR3 with reference TRBV7-2 and TRBJ2-1 gives the whole variable domain GAGVSQSPSNKVTEKGKDVELRCDPISGHTALYWYRQSLGQGLEFLIYFQGNSAPDKSGLPSDRFSAERTGGSVSTLTIQRTQQEDSAVYLCASSLTGLGGNEQFFGPGTRLTVL.

The V and J genes are TRBV18 and TRBJ2-2, with D possibly being TRBD2 (6 bases). The CDR3 contains 17 residues. V lost 1 base and J 4 bases, leaving 16 bases between the germline ends. From germline, CDR1 is KGHSH and CDR2 LQKENI. The CDR3 is CASSPQTGLWSTGELFF. CDR3 DNA: TGTGCCAGCTCACCACAGACGGGACTCTGGTCCACCGGGGAGCTGTTTTTT.

This rearrangement joins TRBV20-1 to TRBJ2-1; TRBD2 agrees at 7 bases. This CDR3 region has 11 residues. Germline loops: CDR1 DFQATT, CDR2 SNEGSKA (reference sequence). J gave up 12 bases and V 1 base, and 3 bases lay outside the gene matches. CDR3 DNA sequence: TGCAGTGCTAGAGGCGGGAGCCTGCAGTTCTTC. Protein sequence: CSARGGSLQFF.

In DNA form, the CDR3 reads TGTGCCAGCAGTAGACAGGGGGGTGCAGATACGCAGTATTTT. Protein product: CASSRQGGADTQYF. V and J are TRBV28 and TRBJ2-3; 9 bases agree with TRBD1. This CDR3 region has 14 residues. V was pared by 5 bases and J by 4 bases, with 4 bases of the junction left unmatched. In germline, CDR1 is MDHEN, CDR2 SYDVKM.

The chain combines TRBV5-1 with TRBJ2-3; 12 bases fit TRBD2. The CDR3 is made up of 16 amino acids. The ends lost 0 bases at V and 4 bases at J; junction bases unmatched: 3. Per germline, CDR1 SGHRS and CDR2 YFSETQ. The CDR3 protein is CASSLASGGGADTQYF. The CDR3 DNA is TGCGCCAGCAGCTTGGCTAGCGGGGGGGGTGCAGATACGCAGTATTTT.

The V call is TRBV5-6, the J call TRBJ2-7; D not certain. CDR1 and CDR2 (germline): SGHDT, YYEEEE. The germline V and J ends were trimmed by 2 bases and 3 bases, with 9 bases remaining between them. This CDR3 region has 13 residues. The CDR3 coding sequence is TGTGCCAGCAGCTTCGGCAGGATCTACGAGCAGTACTTC. Amino acid sequence: CASSFGRIYEQYF.

The chain is built from TRBV2 and TRBJ2-5; a possible D gene is TRBD2 (6 bases). V dropped 3 bases and J dropped 2 bases, with 10 bases sitting between them. Germline V gene sequence: CDR1 SNHLY, CDR2 FYNNEI. The CDR3 consists of 14 residues. The CDR3 nucleotides read TGTGCCAGCAGTGAGCCAAGCGGGCAAGAGACCCAGTACTTC. Protein sequence: CASSEPSGQETQYF.

This rearrangement joins TRBV11-1 to TRBJ2-7, with TRBD1 identical over 8 bases. The CDR3 has 16 residues. V trimming: 5 bases; J trimming: 0 bases; junction bases outside the gene matches: 9. Germline CDR1 reads SGHAT; CDR2 reads FQDESV (reference sequence). The CDR3 here is CASSPSPDRASYEQYF. The CDR3, as DNA: TGTGCCAGCAGCCCTTCCCCGGACAGGGCCTCCTACGAGCAGTACTTC.

The V gene is TRBV6-5, the J gene TRBJ2-1; 9 nucleotides align to TRBD1. Germline lookup yields CDR1 MNHEY and CDR2 SVGAGI. This CDR3 contains 15 residues. V lost 2 bases, J lost 6 bases, and 5 bases stayed unmatched. CDR3 protein: CASSYPGQGTNEQFF. The CDR3 DNA reads as TGTGCCAGCAGTTACCCGGGACAGGGAACCAATGAGCAGTTCTTC.

V gene TRBV19 combines with J gene TRBJ1-2; the D gene is possibly TRBD1 (5 bases). Germline lookup yields CDR1 LNHDA and CDR2 SQIVND (reference sequence). There are 17 residues in the CDR3. V dropped 0 bases and J dropped 4 bases, with 18 bases sitting between them. The CDR3 spells CASSIDRERLSLYGYTF. The CDR3 coding sequence is TGTGCCAGTAGTATAGACAGGGAAAGATTAAGTCTCTATGGCTACACCTTC.

V gene TRBV13 combines with J gene TRBJ1-6; D gene ambiguous. The CDR3 covers 15 residues. CDR1 and CDR2 (germline): PRHDT, FYEKMQ (reference sequence). Trimming pared 1 base from V and 7 bases from J, leaving 11 bases between. Here the CDR3 reads CASSLEAYGNSPLHF. CDR3 in DNA: TGTGCCAGCAGCTTAGAAGCGTATGGGAATTCACCCCTCCACTTT.